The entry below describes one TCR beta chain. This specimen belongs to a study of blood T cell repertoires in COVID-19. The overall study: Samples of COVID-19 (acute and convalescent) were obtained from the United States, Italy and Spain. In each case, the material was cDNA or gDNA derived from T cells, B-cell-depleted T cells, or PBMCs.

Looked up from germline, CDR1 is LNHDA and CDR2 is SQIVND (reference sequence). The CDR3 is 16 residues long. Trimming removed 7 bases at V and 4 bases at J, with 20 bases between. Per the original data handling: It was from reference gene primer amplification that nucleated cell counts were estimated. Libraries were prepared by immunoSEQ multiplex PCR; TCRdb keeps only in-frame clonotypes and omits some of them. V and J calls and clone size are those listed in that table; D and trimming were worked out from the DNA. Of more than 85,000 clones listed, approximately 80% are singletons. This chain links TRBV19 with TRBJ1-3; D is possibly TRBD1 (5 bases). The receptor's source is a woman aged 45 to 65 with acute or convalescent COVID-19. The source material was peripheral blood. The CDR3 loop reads CASTLGGVGRGNTIYF. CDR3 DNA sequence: TGTGCCAGTACCCTCGGAGGGGTCGGGAGAGGAAACACCATATATTTT.